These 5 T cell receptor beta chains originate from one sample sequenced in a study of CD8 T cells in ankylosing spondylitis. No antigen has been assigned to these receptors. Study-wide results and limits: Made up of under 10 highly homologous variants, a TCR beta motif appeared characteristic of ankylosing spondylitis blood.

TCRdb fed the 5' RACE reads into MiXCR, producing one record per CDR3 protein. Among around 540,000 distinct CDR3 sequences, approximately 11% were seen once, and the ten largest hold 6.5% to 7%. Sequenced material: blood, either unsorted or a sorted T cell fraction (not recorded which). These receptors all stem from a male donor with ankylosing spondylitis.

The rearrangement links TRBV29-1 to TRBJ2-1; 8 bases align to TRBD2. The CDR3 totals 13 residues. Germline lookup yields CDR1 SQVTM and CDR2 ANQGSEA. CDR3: CNAAGTRGNEQFF. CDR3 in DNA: TGCAACGCAGCCGGGACTAGGGGCAATGAGCAGTTCTTC.

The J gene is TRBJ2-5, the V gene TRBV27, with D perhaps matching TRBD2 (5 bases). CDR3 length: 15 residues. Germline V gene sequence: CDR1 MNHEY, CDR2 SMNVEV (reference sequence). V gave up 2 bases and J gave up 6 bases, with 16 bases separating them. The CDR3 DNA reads TGTGCCAGCAGTTTAGGGTCGGGGAGCAAAAAGACCCAGTACTTC. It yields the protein CASSLGSGSKKTQYF.

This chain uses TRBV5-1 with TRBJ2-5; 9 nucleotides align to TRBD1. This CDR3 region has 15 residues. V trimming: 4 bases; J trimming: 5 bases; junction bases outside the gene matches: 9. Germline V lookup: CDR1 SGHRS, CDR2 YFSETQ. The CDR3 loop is CASSLSQGAGETQYF. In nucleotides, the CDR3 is TGCGCCAGCAGCCTCTCACAGGGGGCGGGGGAGACCCAGTACTTC.

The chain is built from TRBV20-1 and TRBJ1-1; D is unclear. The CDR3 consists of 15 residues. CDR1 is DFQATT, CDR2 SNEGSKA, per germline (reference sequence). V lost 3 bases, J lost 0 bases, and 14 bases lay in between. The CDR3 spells CSASSLLEMNTEAFF. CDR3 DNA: TGCAGTGCTAGCTCCCTCCTGGAGATGAACACTGAAGCTTTCTTT.

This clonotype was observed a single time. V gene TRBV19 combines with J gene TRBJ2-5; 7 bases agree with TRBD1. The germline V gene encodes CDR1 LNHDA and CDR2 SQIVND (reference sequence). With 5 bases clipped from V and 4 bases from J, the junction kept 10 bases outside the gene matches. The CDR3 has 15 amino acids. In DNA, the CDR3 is TGTGCCAGTAGTCCCGACAGGGTGAGGAGAGAGACCCAGTACTTC. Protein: CASSPDRVRRETQYF.